This T cell receptor (beta chain) was profiled in a study of T cell changes during pregnancy in multiple sclerosis. The CDR3 runs to 23 residues. Some clones are missing from TCRdb's copy, which holds only in-frame ones; the method was immunoSEQ multiplex PCR. The sample comprises tens of thousands of clones, roughly 86% of which are singletons, and over 1.5% rests with the top ten. Here the sequenced sample was peripheral blood, taken in the first trimester of pregnancy. The TCR comes from a female donor with multiple sclerosis, enrolled in a pregnancy study. The rearrangement uses TRBV21-1 and TRBJ2-3; no check of the table's D call, TRBD1, against the DNA was made. TRBV21-1 is assigned pseudogene status. CDR3 in amino acids: CASSKELRQGTTQPFGPPDTQYF. The DNA of the CDR3 is TGTGCCAGCAGCAAAGAACTTCGGCAGGGGACAACCCAACCTTTTGGCCCCCCAGATACGCAGTATTTT.